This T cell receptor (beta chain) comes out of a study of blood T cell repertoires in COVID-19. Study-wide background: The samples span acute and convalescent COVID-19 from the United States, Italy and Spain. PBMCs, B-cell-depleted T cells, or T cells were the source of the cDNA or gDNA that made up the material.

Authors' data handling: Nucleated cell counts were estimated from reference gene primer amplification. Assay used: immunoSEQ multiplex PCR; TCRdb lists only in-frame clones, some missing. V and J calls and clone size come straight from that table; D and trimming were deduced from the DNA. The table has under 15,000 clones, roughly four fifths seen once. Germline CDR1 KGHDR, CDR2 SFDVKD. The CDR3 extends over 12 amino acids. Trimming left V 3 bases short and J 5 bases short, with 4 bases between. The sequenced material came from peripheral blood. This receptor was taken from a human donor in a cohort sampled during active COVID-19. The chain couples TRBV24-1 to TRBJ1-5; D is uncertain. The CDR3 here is CATSDPYQPQHF. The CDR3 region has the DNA TGTGCCACCAGTGATCCCTATCAGCCCCAGCATTTT.